Below, one TCR beta chain is given with its context. Its antigen is not yet known. A clone one base away is much larger, so this may be a read error. No conserved phenylalanine or tryptophan ends this CDR3, so it is likely a read error. These data are taken from a study of Graves' ophthalmopathy and Graves' hyperthyroidism listed by TCRdb under 2018. Context from the whole study: Peripheral blood was collected at initial diagnosis, before any treatment. The approximately 100 discovery patients were randomly divided into training and test sets at a 7:3 ratio. In total, 135 blood samples were TCR-sequenced: roughly 45 ophthalmopathy, some 75 hyperthyroidism and roughly 17 hyperthyroidism-to-ophthalmopathy patients. To tell Graves' ophthalmopathy apart from Graves' hyperthyroidism, and to predict which patients would progress to ophthalmopathy, the study relied on TCR beta repertoire signatures. Following sample collection, hyperthyroidism patients were given methimazole at a starting dose of 30 mg daily, and ophthalmopathy patients were given high-dose intravenous methylprednisolone. To explore V-J signatures distinguishing ophthalmopathy from hyperthyroidism, a discovery set of 100 patients (roughly 45 ophthalmopathy, 55 to 60 stable hyperthyroidism) was enrolled. In several hyperthyroidism patients, the T-cell repertoires found in thyroid tissue were compared with those found in blood. An independent validation cohort comprised some 18 hyperthyroidism patients and roughly 15 patients who later progressed from hyperthyroidism to ophthalmopathy.

The CDR3 has 14 amino acids, counting both end residues. The retained sequence is limited to the CDR3, 42 bases, with the frame set at the first base. CDR1 and CDR2, looked up from the germline V gene, are MNHEY and SVGEGT. Trimming at the junction amounts to 4 bases on V and 0 bases on J, and the germline ends lie 9 bases apart. For repertoire sequencing, the TCR beta CDR3 regions were amplified from RNA transcripts. The first round was an RT-PCR using HTBI primers with the Qiagen OneStep RT-PCR kit, and this first round was followed by a second-round multiplex PCR, then size selection and purification. Libraries were sequenced paired-end with 100 bp reads on an Illumina HiSeq2000. As for the authors' bioinformatics: SOAPnuke was used to process the reads, removing any read that contained adapters or uncalled bases, had a mean Phred below 15, or lacked an exact match to the constant primer or identifier. High-quality paired reads were merged with COPE v1.2.5. Each unique nucleotide sequence was defined as a clonotype, and clonotypes were aligned to IMGT TRB V, D and J references with MiTCR v1.1. The analysis was limited to V-J combinations with a frequency above 0.0001, which together covered 99.2% of repertoires. For each V-J combination, a TCR clonal expansion and chaos score was defined as F50 clonal expansion divided by the chaos observed in the TCRdist matrix. Welch's t-statistics and random forest were used to reduce the features to roughly 14 V-J combinations, which were then used as input to a naive Bayes classifier. The Morisita-Horn index was used to measure how similar the thyroid and blood repertoires were. Using fastp at Q25 and MiXCR, TCRdb reprocessed the public reads and kept productive beta chains. Rows with a matching CDR3 protein are joined into one entry that keeps the most common DNA and genes. V and J calls and clone size were set by TCRdb, not the authors. The sample table shows 600,000 to 650,000 distinct CDR3 sequences, and approximately 22% are seen once. The ten largest account for approximately 6.9% of the sample.

Stable hyperthyroidism was defined as no progression to ophthalmopathy within 18 months of follow-up. The hyperthyroidism patients were 18 to 65 years old and newly diagnosed, with a disease duration of less than 2 months. Patients with other autoimmune diseases, uncontrolled infections, pregnancy or lactation were excluded from the study. Clinical symptoms, serum thyroxine, TRAb, thyroid ultrasound and orbital computed tomography formed the basis of the diagnosis. Using Ficoll-Paque density gradient centrifugation, PBMCs were isolated from 8.5 to 10 ml of fresh peripheral blood. Total RNA was extracted using Trizol reagent, and RNA quality was checked on an Agilent 2100 Bioanalyzer. Broad study findings and their caveats: Among expanded thyroid clonotypes with frequency above 0.001, most also showed up in blood, which suggests that blood repertoires may reflect the thyroid immune response. In cross-validation, the 13-signature model distinguished ophthalmopathy from stable hyperthyroidism with less than 90% sensitivity and roughly 81% specificity, while in the test set the corresponding values were approximately 80% and 75%. In validation, the model predicted ophthalmopathy progression with 70.59% sensitivity and 72.22% specificity; roughly eleven predicted patients were CT-confirmed with GO in a median of approximately 6.2 months. No statistical method was used to set the sample size in advance, and the investigators knew which group each participant was assigned to.

The TCR was taken from a woman under 30 with stable Graves' hyperthyroidism. Some clones in this sample may be carry-over from other donors' samples. Donor details come from another sample of the same person, matched by shared clones. Source material: peripheral blood. The rearrangement joined TRBV6-2 or TRBV6-3 to TRBJ1-1; the D gene is not confidently resolved. The CDR3 has the sequence CASSLAFMNTEAFY. The nucleotide sequence is given as TGTGCCAGCAGTTTAGCCTTCATGAACACTGAAGCTTTCTAT.